Shown below are 23 T cell receptor beta chains from a single sample sequenced in a study of cytomegalovirus exposure and HLA in healthy donors. 60 Vbeta and 13 Jbeta primers were used in PCR. Profiled with immunoSEQ multiplex PCR; TCRdb holds only in-frame clones, not every one. Here the sample spans 50,000 to 70,000 clones, 77% being singletons. The sequenced sample was PBMCs. Receptors originate from a female donor in good health and CMV-seronegative.

The chain employs TRBV10-3 and TRBJ1-1, with TRBD1 as a possible D gene (5 bases). CDR3 length: 17 residues. The germline V and J ends were trimmed by 2 bases and 6 bases, with 22 bases remaining between them. Germline-derived CDR1 and CDR2 are ENHRY and SYGVKD. CDR3 sequence reads: CAISEPKGQGEIAEAFF. CDR3 DNA: TGTGCCATCAGTGAGCCAAAGGGGCAGGGCGAGATCGCTGAAGCTTTCTTT.

This chain links TRBV5-4 with TRBJ2-3; 12 bases agree with TRBD2. The V gene's germline CDR1 is SGHNT and CDR2 YYREEE (reference sequence). V lost 4 bases, J lost 2 bases, and 5 bases stayed unmatched. The CDR3 contains 16 residues. CDR3 nucleotides: TGTGCCAGCAGCGTCGGGACTAGCGGGCCCACAGATACGCAGTATTTT. The encoded protein is CASSVGTSGPTDTQYF. Complete variable domain (other parts from reference TRBV5-4 and TRBJ2-3): ETGVTQSPTHLIKTRGQQVTLRCSSQSGHNTVSWYQQALGQGPQFIFQYYREEENGRGNFPPRFSGLQFPNYSSELNVNALELDDSALYLCASSVGTSGPTDTQYFGPGTRLTVL.

This chain uses TRBV29-1 with TRBJ2-2, with D tentatively TRBD2 (7 bases). The germline V gene encodes CDR1 SQVTM and CDR2 ANQGSEA. V shed 4 bases and J shed 4 bases, with 16 bases lying between them. The CDR3 runs 15 residues. The CDR3 here is CSVGPLGGATGELFF. CDR3 bases: TGCAGCGTTGGCCCGCTAGGGGGGGCCACCGGGGAGCTGTTTTTT.

A remark on this clone: An end of the junction differs from the germline gene, which may be a read error. This chain connects TRBV27 to TRBJ2-7; 10 positions agree with TRBD1. Germline CDR1 and CDR2: MNHEY and SMNVEV (reference sequence). The CDR3 has 15 amino acids. The CDR3 spells CASSFSGQGSYGQYF. The DNA of the CDR3 is TGTGCCAGTAGTTTTTCGGGACAGGGGTCCTACGGGCAGTACTTC.

The chain recombines TRBV2 with TRBJ2-2, with 9 bases fitting TRBD2. This CDR3 region has 14 residues. Germline trimming cut 11 bases from V and 2 bases from J; bases unmatched to any gene: 6. Germline assignment: CDR1 SNHLY and CDR2 FYNNEI. In DNA, the CDR3 is TGTGCCTCAGCGGGGGGACCTAACACCGGGGAGCTGTTTTTT. Translation: CASAGGPNTGELFF.

This clone was counted only a few times. The rearrangement links TRBV28 to TRBJ1-2; possible D gene TRBD1, 6 bases. Germline assignment: CDR1 MDHEN and CDR2 SYDVKM. Trimming took 4 bases from V and 7 from J, leaving 22 bases between them. This CDR3 contains 16 residues. The CDR3 bases are TGTGCCAGCAGTTCAACAGGGAGCCTGCCCCGGGGTGGCTACACCTTC. Protein product: CASSSTGSLPRGGYTF.

This rearrangement joins TRBV7-2 to TRBJ1-1; 7 bases map to TRBD1. The CDR3 covers 17 residues. Looked up from germline, CDR1 is SGHTA and CDR2 is FQGNSA. The trim removed 5 bases at V and 3 bases at J, leaving 15 bases unmatched. The CDR3: CASSVIMGQWRDTEAFF. In DNA, the CDR3 is TGTGCCAGCAGCGTCATCATGGGACAGTGGAGGGACACTGAAGCTTTCTTT.

The chain is built from TRBV6-5 and TRBJ2-5; the match to TRBD2 covers 12 bases. The CDR3 runs 15 residues. Germline lookup yields CDR1 MNHEY and CDR2 SVGAGI. V lost 6 bases, J lost 5 bases, and 7 bases stayed unmatched. The CDR3 DNA reads TGTGCCAGCAGCTCAACTAGCGGGAGGAGGGAGACCCAGTACTTC. Its translation is CASSSTSGRRETQYF.

DNA for the CDR3: TGTGCCAGCAGCAGGGGACAGATGAACACTGAAGCTTTCTTT. Translating it yields CASSRGQMNTEAFF. The rearrangement joins TRBV21-1 to TRBJ1-1; the table's D gene call, TRBD1, was not cross checked with the DNA. TRBV21-1 corresponds to a pseudogene. The CDR3 totals 14 residues.

This clone appeared a few times. The CDR3 DNA follows: TGTGCCAGCAGCTCCAACAGGGGCGTCAAAAACATTCAGTACTTC. Translation: CASSSNRGVKNIQYF. The chain couples TRBV7-9 to TRBJ2-4; 7 bases line up with TRBD1. Germline loops: CDR1 SEHNR, CDR2 FQNEAQ (reference sequence). The CDR3 runs 15 residues. The V segment lost 4 bases and the J segment 3 bases; nucleotides outside the gene matches: 6.

The V and J genes are TRBV29-1 and TRBJ2-5, with 8 bases matching TRBD2. TRBJ2-7 explains the end of the DNA better; the J call may be wrong. The germline V gene has CDR1 SQVTM and CDR2 ANQGSEA. The CDR3 has 11 residues. The CDR3 DNA sequence: TGCAGCGCGCGGGAGGATTACGAGCAGTACTTC. It specifies CSAREDYEQYF.

The V gene is TRBV5-5, the J gene TRBJ2-1; D ambiguous. Trimming removed 2 bases from V and 6 bases from J, with 9 bases in between. CDR1 SGHKS and CDR2 YYEKEE come from the germline V gene (reference sequence). The CDR3 has 13 residues. CDR3 DNA: TGTGCCAGCAGCTTTTCCCCTCGCAATGAGCAGTTCTTC. It translates to CASSFSPRNEQFF.

This clone was seen once. The chain has TRBV4-1 and TRBJ1-2, with TRBD1 as a possible D gene (5 bases). V gave up 0 bases and J gave up 4 bases, with 9 bases separating them. There are 14 residues in the CDR3. Per germline, CDR1 MGHRA and CDR2 YSYEKL. The CDR3 nucleotides are TGCGCCAGCAGCCAAGATTATCAGGGCTATGGCTACACCTTC. Its translation is CASSQDYQGYGYTF.

The CDR3 is CASSFRVRGGSESYEQYF. Written as DNA, the CDR3 is TGTGCCAGCAGCTTTAGGGTTAGGGGGGGGTCGGAATCCTACGAGCAGTACTTC. The J gene is TRBJ2-7, the V gene TRBV11-2, with D maybe TRBD2 (7 bases). Germline loops: CDR1 SGHAT, CDR2 FQNNGV. Trimming stripped 3 bases from V and 1 base from J, with 22 bases between. This CDR3 spans 18 amino acids.

The chain recombines TRBV2 with TRBJ2-7; TRBD2 aligns across 7 bases. V was clipped by 7 bases and J by 2 bases; unmatched bases: 14. This CDR3 region has 16 residues. Germline CDR1 reads SNHLY; CDR2 reads FYNNEI. For the CDR3, the DNA is TGTGCCAGCATGGGGGGGTCTAGTAGCGAACCCTACGAGCAGTACTTC. This gives the protein CASMGGSSSEPYEQYF. Complete variable domain (other parts from reference TRBV2 and TRBJ2-7): EPEVTQTPSHQVTQMGQEVILRCVPISNHLYFYWYRQILGQKVEFLVSFYNNEISEKSEIFDDQFSVERPDGSNFTLKIRSTKLEDSAMYFCASMGGSSSEPYEQYFGPGTRLTVT.

The chain is built from TRBV7-9 and TRBJ1-2, with no clear D. CDR1 is SEHNR and CDR2 is FQNEAQ in the germline V gene (reference sequence). V was shortened by 1 base and J by 8 bases, with 11 bases between the two germline ends. There are 13 residues in the CDR3. CDR3 sequence: CASSLGNGEGYTF. The CDR3 DNA reads TGTGCCAGCAGCTTAGGGAACGGAGAGGGCTACACCTTC.

The chain uses TRBV19 and TRBJ1-5, with TRBD1 identical over 7 bases. CDR3 size: 18 residues. The junction had 9 bases not matched to a gene; V was cut back by 1 base and J by 0 bases. CDR1 LNHDA and CDR2 SQIVND come from the germline V gene (reference sequence). DNA of the CDR3: TGTGCCAGTAGTATAGGGGCCGGGACAGCCCTTAGCAATCAGCCCCAGCATTTT. Its translation is CASSIGAGTALSNQPQHF.

This clone appeared once. The rearrangement uses TRBV7-2 and TRBJ2-5; 11 positions match TRBD2. The end of the DNA fits TRBJ2-7 better, so the J call may be wrong. The germline CDR1 and CDR2 sequences are SGHTA and FQGNSA. There are 14 residues in the CDR3. The CDR3 spells CASGISGGAYEQYF. The CDR3 nucleotides read TGTGCCAGCGGTATTAGCGGGGGGGCCTACGAGCAGTACTTC.

The chain recombines TRBV10-3 with TRBJ1-1; tentatively, D is TRBD1 (5 bases). Looked up from germline, CDR1 is ENHRY and CDR2 is SYGVKD. The V and J ends lost 6 bases and 1 base respectively, with 15 bases between them. The CDR3 spans 15 residues. The CDR3 sequence: CAISQTDEPNTEAFF. The CDR3 nucleotides are TGTGCCATCAGCCAGACAGATGAGCCGAACACTGAAGCTTTCTTT.

CDR3: CAWSGALLGFF. The CDR3 region has the DNA TGTGCCTGGAGTGGGGCATTACTGGGGTTCTTC. The chain employs TRBV30 and TRBJ2-1, with unresolved D. The germline CDR1 and CDR2 sequences are GTSNPN and SVGIG (reference sequence). Trimming removed 1 base from V and 15 bases from J, with 13 bases in between. This CDR3 comprises 11 residues.

V gene TRBV10-1 combines with J gene TRBJ2-3; 11 positions agree with TRBD2. The CDR3 covers 17 residues. The germline V gene encodes CDR1 WNHNN and CDR2 SYGVQD (reference sequence). V shed 4 bases, J shed 1 base, and the junction held 7 bases outside the gene matches. Here the CDR3 DNA reads TGCGCCAGCAGTGTACTTAGCGGGAGGGAGGGCACAGATACGCAGTATTTT. It yields the protein CASSVLSGREGTDTQYF.

The rearrangement links TRBV9 to TRBJ2-3; D gene ambiguous. The CDR3 is made up of 14 amino acids. The ends were cut back, 0 bases at V and 2 bases at J, with 7 bases in the middle. Germline V gives CDR1 SGDLS, CDR2 YYNGEE. The CDR3, as DNA: TGTGCCAGCAGCGTAGACGGGTTCACAGATACGCAGTATTTT. Its protein product is CASSVDGFTDTQYF.

This clone has just a few counts. The V gene is TRBV11-2, the J gene TRBJ1-4; D unclear. With 1 base removed from V and 3 bases from J, the gap between germline ends came to 6 bases. The CDR3 runs to 14 residues. Per germline, CDR1 SGHAT and CDR2 FQNNGV. The CDR3: CASSLVSPNEKLFF. CDR3 DNA sequence: TGTGCCAGCAGCTTAGTGTCTCCTAATGAAAAACTGTTTTTT.